A single sample is the source of the 15 T cell receptor beta chains below, sequenced in a study of blood T cell repertoires in COVID-19. This table comes from immunoSEQ multiplex PCR, and its TCRdb copy is limited to in-frame clones, with some not included. Of about 200,000 clones listed, more than 70% were seen once; the top ten hold roughly 5.9%. Sequences were obtained from PBMCs or T cells enriched from blood (not recorded which). These receptor sequences come from a man aged 40-55 years with acute COVID-19.

The chain combines TRBV27 with TRBJ1-1, with a possible D match to TRBD1 (6 bases). The germline V and J ends were trimmed by 7 bases and 6 bases, with 24 bases remaining between them. The CDR3 runs 16 residues. Germline loops: CDR1 MNHEY, CDR2 SMNVEV (reference sequence). CDR3 nucleotide sequence: TGTGCCAGCACGGGGAGAGGGGGTAGGATGAGGGCTGAAGCTTTCTTT. Protein sequence: CASTGRGGRMRAEAFF.

The chain recombines TRBV5-1 with TRBJ2-1; 11 nucleotides agree with TRBD2. The CDR3 totals 16 residues. Germline V CDR1 and CDR2: SGHRS, YFSETQ. The V gene end was trimmed by 3 bases and the J gene end by 7 bases; junction bases not matched to a gene: 9. CDR3: CASSSATSGRRNEQFF. CDR3 coding DNA: TGCGCCAGCAGCTCGGCAACTAGCGGGAGAAGGAATGAGCAGTTCTTC.

The chain joins TRBV19 to TRBJ1-2; D remains ambiguous. The CDR3 extends over 13 amino acids. Trimming shortened V by 5 bases and J by 7 bases, and 14 bases separated the two germline ends. The germline CDR1 and CDR2 sequences are LNHDA and SQIVND (reference sequence). This chain's CDR3 is CASSPPHGRGYTF. The DNA for the CDR3 is TGTGCCAGTAGTCCCCCCCATGGGCGTGGCTACACCTTC.

This rearrangement joins TRBV5-1 to TRBJ1-1, with a possible D match to TRBD1 (6 bases). CDR3 length: 15 amino acids. V was clipped by 0 bases and J by 1 base, with 10 bases between them. Germline CDR1 is SGHRS and CDR2 is YFSETQ. The DNA for the CDR3 is TGCGCCAGCAGCTTGGAAGGGACAAAGAACACTGAAGCTTTCTTT. It encodes CASSLEGTKNTEAFF.

This sequence joins TRBV7-9 and TRBJ1-1, with a weak D call TRBD1 (5 bases). The CDR3 totals 13 residues. Germline V CDR1 and CDR2: SEHNR, FQNEAQ (reference sequence). The germline V and J ends were trimmed by 1 base and 12 bases, with 15 bases remaining between them. CDR3 sequence reads: CASSLEGGARTFF. The CDR3 DNA follows: TGTGCCAGCAGCTTAGAGGGAGGGGCCCGAACTTTCTTT.

The chain employs TRBV28 and TRBJ2-3; 14 nucleotides agree with TRBD2. Germline-derived CDR1 and CDR2 are MDHEN and SYDVKM. V lost 3 bases, J lost 4 bases, and 3 bases stayed unmatched. The CDR3 sequence is 16 residues long. The CDR3 loop reads CASSFGTSGSSDTQYF. The CDR3 DNA reads TGTGCCAGCAGTTTCGGGACTAGCGGGAGCTCAGATACGCAGTATTTT.

This sequence joins TRBV6-4 and TRBJ2-2; 8 bases fit TRBD2. The germline V gene encodes CDR1 MRHNA and CDR2 SNTAGT. This CDR3 contains 17 residues. V dropped 2 bases and J dropped 0; count of bases not matched to a gene: 5. DNA of the CDR3: TGTGCCAGCAGTGACCCTCGGGGGGGGCCGAACACCGGGGAGCTGTTTTTT. The encoded protein is CASSDPRGGPNTGELFF.

This clone was seen a single time. This chain links TRBV24-1 with TRBJ2-3; 8 bases are shared with TRBD2. The germline V gene encodes CDR1 KGHDR and CDR2 SFDVKD. V was clipped by 1 base and J by 1 base; unmatched bases: 3. This CDR3 spans 16 amino acids. The CDR3 nucleotides read TGTGCCACCAGTGATTTTGAGACTAGCGGCACAGATACGCAGTATTTT. This translates into CATSDFETSGTDTQYF.

A single count supports this clone. CDR3 amino acids: CASSPRTGTETQYF. The CDR3 DNA follows: TGTGCCAGCAGCCCCCGGACAGGAACAGAGACCCAGTACTTC. The chain is built from TRBV11-1 and TRBJ2-5, with 7 bases aligning to TRBD1. V lost 5 bases and J lost 4; bases outside the gene matches: 7. CDR1 is SGHAT and CDR2 is FQDESV in the germline V gene (reference sequence). This CDR3 is 14 amino acids long.

The chain employs TRBV6-2 or TRBV6-3 and TRBJ1-1; no firm D call. The CDR3 length is 14 residues. V was cut by 0 bases and J by 1 base, with 6 bases left in between. The V gene's germline CDR1 is MNHEY and CDR2 SVGEGT. The CDR3 reads CASSYSRSNTEAFF. CDR3 coding DNA: TGTGCCAGCAGTTACTCGAGGTCGAACACTGAAGCTTTCTTT.

This sequence joins TRBV7-9 and TRBJ1-2, with TRBD1 identical over 9 bases. The CDR3 loop spans 16 amino acids. CDR1 and CDR2 from the germline V gene are SEHNR and FQNEAQ (reference sequence). The V gene end was trimmed by 0 bases and the J gene end by 2 bases; junction bases not matched to a gene: 4. The CDR3 region has the DNA TGTGCCAGCAGCTTAGCGGGGGACAGGGCAAACTATGGCTACACCTTC. Translation gives CASSLAGDRANYGYTF. Using reference TRBV7-9 and TRBJ1-2 for the parts outside the CDR3, the full variable domain is DTGVSQNPRHKITKRGQNVTFRCDPISEHNRLYWYRQTLGQGPEFLTYFQNEAQLEKSRLLSDRFSAERPKGSFSTLEIQRTEQGDSAMYLCASSLAGDRANYGYTFGSGTRLTVV.

As to this clone: This same CDR3 is encoded by further DNA sequences in the sample. The chain combines TRBV28 with TRBJ2-7; D is undetermined. The CDR3 extends over 12 amino acids. Trimming removed 5 bases at V and 0 bases at J, with 5 bases between. The germline CDR1 and CDR2 sequences are MDHEN and SYDVKM. The CDR3 reads CASSLSSYEQYF. The CDR3 DNA follows: TGTGCCAGCAGTCTCTCCTCCTACGAGCAGTACTTC.

The J gene is TRBJ2-2, the V gene TRBV28; 7 nucleotides match TRBD1. The CDR3 totals 17 residues. The germline CDR1 and CDR2 sequences are MDHEN and SYDVKM. The trim removed 5 bases at V and 2 bases at J, leaving 11 bases unmatched. The CDR3 DNA is TGTGCCAGCAGTCCCCATCCGGGACAGTTAAACACCGGGGAGCTGTTTTTT. This gives the protein CASSPHPGQLNTGELFF.

This clone came up a few times. The chain uses TRBV7-8 and TRBJ1-1; possibly TRBD1 for D (5 bases). Germline-derived CDR1 and CDR2 are SGHVS and FQNEAQ. V lost 6 bases to trimming and J lost 8 bases, with 16 bases between them. CDR3 length equals 13 residues. The CDR3 sequence is CASRPPDGGEAFF. The CDR3 DNA follows: TGTGCCAGCAGACCACCGGACGGGGGGGAAGCTTTCTTT.

The J gene is TRBJ2-1, the V gene TRBV19; perhaps TRBD1 as D (6 bases). Germline values: CDR1 LNHDA, CDR2 SQIVND (reference sequence). The CDR3 spans 13 residues. V was pared by 7 bases and J by 5 bases, with 12 bases between. The CDR3 loop is CASNPGVNNEQFF. Written as DNA, the CDR3 is TGTGCCAGTAATCCAGGGGTAAACAATGAGCAGTTCTTC.